This T cell receptor (beta chain) was found in a study of a mutant IDH1 vaccine in newly diagnosed glioma. Turning to the study itself: Before enrollment, patients got radiotherapy alone, temozolomide alone, or mostly the combination. General study results and limits: Of all patients, 85% to 95% showed vaccine-induced immune responses.

Indicated time point: baseline, week 1 (first vaccination visit). Sample treatment: pre-vaccination baseline after standard-of-care therapy. Donor tumors were new WHO grade 3 or 4 IDH1-mutant, ATRX-lost astrocytomas. Trimming cost V 5 bases and J 8 bases; bases outside gene matches: 7. CDR3 length: 16 amino acids. Germline assignment: CDR1 LNHDA and CDR2 SQIVND (reference sequence). Libraries were prepared by immunoSEQ multiplex PCR; TCRdb keeps only in-frame clonotypes and omits some of them. In the table there are about 98,000 clones, roughly 90% of which are singletons. Concerning this clone itself: Its antigen remains unknown.

This TCR was sampled from a woman aged 45-65 years with glioma. Here the sequenced sample was PBMCs, taken from a glioma patient treated with radiotherapy, temozolomide or both. V gene TRBV19 combines with J gene TRBJ2-1; 15 positions agree with TRBD2. The CDR3 sequence: CASSAWTSGREDEQFF. CDR3 nucleotide sequence: TGTGCCAGTAGTGCCTGGACTAGCGGGAGGGAGGATGAGCAGTTCTTC.